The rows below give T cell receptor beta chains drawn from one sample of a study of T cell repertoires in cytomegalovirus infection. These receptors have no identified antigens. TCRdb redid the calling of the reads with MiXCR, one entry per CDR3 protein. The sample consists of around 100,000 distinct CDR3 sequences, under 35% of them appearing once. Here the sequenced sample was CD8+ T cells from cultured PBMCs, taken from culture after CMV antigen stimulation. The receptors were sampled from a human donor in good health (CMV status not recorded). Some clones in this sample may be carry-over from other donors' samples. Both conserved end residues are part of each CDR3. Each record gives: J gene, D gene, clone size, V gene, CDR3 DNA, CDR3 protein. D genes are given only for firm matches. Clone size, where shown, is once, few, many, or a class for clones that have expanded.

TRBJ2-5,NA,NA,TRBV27,TGTGCCAGCAGTTCTTTGACATCTTCCGAGACCCAGTACTTC,CASSSLTSSETQYF
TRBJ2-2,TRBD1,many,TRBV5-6,TGTGCCAGCAGCCCCGGGACAGGGTACACCGGGGAGCTGTTTTTT,CASSPGTGYTGELFF
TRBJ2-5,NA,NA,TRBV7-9,TGTGCCAGCAGCCCCCCCCGGGGATGGGAGACCCAGTACTTC,CASSPPRGWETQYF
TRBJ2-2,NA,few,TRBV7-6,TGTGCCAGCAGCCCCCGGGGTAGCGCGGCCGGGGAGCTGTTTTTT,CASSPRGSAAGELFF
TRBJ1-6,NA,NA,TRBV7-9,TGTGCCAGCAGCTCCTGGGAGGGCCGGGGGGGCCATTCACCCCTCCACTTT,CASSSWEGRGGHSPLHF
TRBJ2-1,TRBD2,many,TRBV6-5,TGTGCCAGCAGGGGACTAGCGGGGTATAATGAGCAGTTCTTC,CASRGLAGYNEQFF
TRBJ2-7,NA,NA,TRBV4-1,TGCGCCAGCAGCCAAGATCCTGGACAGTCCTACGAGCAGTACTTC,CASSQDPGQSYEQYF
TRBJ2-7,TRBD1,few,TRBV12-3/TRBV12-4,TGTGCCAGCAGTTCGGGACAGTCCTACGAGCAGTACTTC,CASSSGQSYEQYF
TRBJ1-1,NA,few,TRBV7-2,TGTGCCAGCAGCTTGACCGGCAGGGAAGCTTTCTTT,CASSLTGREAFF
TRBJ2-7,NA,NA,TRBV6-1,TGTGCCAGCACCACCGGGGGCCACGAGCAGTACTTC,CASTTGGHEQYF
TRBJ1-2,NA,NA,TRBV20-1,TGCAGTGCTAGTCGGCAGGGAAACTATGGCTACACCTTC,CSASRQGNYGYTF
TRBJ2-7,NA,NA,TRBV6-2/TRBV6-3,TGTGCCAGCAGGCCCGACTGGACCTACGAGCAGTACTTC,CASRPDWTYEQYF
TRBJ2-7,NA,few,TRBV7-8,TGTGCCAGCAGCTTATCCCAGGGTAGCTACGAGCAGTACTTC,CASSLSQGSYEQYF
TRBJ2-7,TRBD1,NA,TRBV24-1,TGTGCCACCAGTGATGGACAGGAGGACTACGAGCAGTACTTC,CATSDGQEDYEQYF
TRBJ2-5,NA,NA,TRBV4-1,TGCTCCAGCAGCCAAGAAGGTGGGGCGTTCGGAAGAGAGACCCAGTACTTC,CSSSQEGGAFGRETQYF
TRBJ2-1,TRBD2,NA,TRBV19,TGTGCCAGTAGTATAACCCCGGGGGTAGCGGGTTGGGCTGAGCAGTTCTTC,CASSITPGVAGWAEQFF
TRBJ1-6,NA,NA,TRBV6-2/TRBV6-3,TGTGCCAGCAGTTACTCGCAAAGTTCGTGGGCCACAAATTCACCCCTCCACTTT,CASSYSQSSWATNSPLHF
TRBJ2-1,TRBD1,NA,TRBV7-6,TGTGCCAGCCGACAGGGGGATGAGCAGTTCTTC,CASRQGDEQFF
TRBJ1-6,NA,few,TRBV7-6,TGTGCCAGCAGCTTAACCCCGGACGGAACCGCTGAGAATTCACCCCTCCACTTT,CASSLTPDGTAENSPLHF
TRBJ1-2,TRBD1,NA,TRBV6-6,TGTGCCAGCAGTCCCTCGGACAGGGCGGGCTACACCTTC,CASSPSDRAGYTF
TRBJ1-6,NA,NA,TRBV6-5,TGTGCCAGCAGTTACCTTGTGGGGAGCTCCTATAATTCACCCCTCCACTTT,CASSYLVGSSYNSPLHF
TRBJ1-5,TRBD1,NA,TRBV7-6,TGTGCCAGCAGCCTATCGACAGGGGGGTCTAGTCAGCCCCAGCATTTT,CASSLSTGGSSQPQHF
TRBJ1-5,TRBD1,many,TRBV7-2,TGTGCCAGCAGCCTAAATTGGATGGATGGCAGGGGGCTCGATCAGCCCCAGCATTTT,CASSLNWMDGRGLDQPQHF
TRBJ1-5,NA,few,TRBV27,TGTGCCAGCAGTTTTTCGGCCGGGGGTCCTTATCAGCCCCAGCATTTT,CASSFSAGGPYQPQHF
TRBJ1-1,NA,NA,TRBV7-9,TGTGCCAGCAGCTTGGTCGACGGAGCTGAAGCTTTCTTT,CASSLVDGAEAFF
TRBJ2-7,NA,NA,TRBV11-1,TGTGCCAGCAGCTTTCAACAGGGTTATGTCTACGAGCAGTACTTC,CASSFQQGYVYEQYF
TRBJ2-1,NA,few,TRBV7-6,TGTGCCAGCAGCCCCTGGGGGGCCCAATCCTACAATGAGCAGTTCTTC,CASSPWGAQSYNEQFF
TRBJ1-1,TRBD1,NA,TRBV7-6,TGTGCCAGCAGCTTAAAAGGGACAGGGATGAACACTGAAGCTTTCTTT,CASSLKGTGMNTEAFF
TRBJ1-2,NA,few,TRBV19,TGTGCCAGTAGTATGAGCAGGGAAGACTATGGCTACACCTTC,CASSMSREDYGYTF
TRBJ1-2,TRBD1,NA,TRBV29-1,TGCAGCGTAGAGATAGGGACAGGCGCCCTGTATGGCTACACCTTC,CSVEIGTGALYGYTF
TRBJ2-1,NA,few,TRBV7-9,TGTGCCAGCAGCTTAGCGCCGACAGTTTATGGTGAGCAGTTCTTC,CASSLAPTVYGEQFF
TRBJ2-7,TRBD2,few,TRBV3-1,TGTGCCAGCAGCCAAGACTGGCGGGGGGGTCGCGAGCAGTACTTC,CASSQDWRGGREQYF
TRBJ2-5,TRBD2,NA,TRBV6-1,TGTGCCAGCAGTGAATTTCGGCTAGCGGGAGAAGAGACCCAGTACTTC,CASSEFRLAGEETQYF
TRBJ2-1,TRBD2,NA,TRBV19,TGTGCCAGTAGTGCAGCGGGGGGCTCCTACAATGAGCAGTTCTTC,CASSAAGGSYNEQFF